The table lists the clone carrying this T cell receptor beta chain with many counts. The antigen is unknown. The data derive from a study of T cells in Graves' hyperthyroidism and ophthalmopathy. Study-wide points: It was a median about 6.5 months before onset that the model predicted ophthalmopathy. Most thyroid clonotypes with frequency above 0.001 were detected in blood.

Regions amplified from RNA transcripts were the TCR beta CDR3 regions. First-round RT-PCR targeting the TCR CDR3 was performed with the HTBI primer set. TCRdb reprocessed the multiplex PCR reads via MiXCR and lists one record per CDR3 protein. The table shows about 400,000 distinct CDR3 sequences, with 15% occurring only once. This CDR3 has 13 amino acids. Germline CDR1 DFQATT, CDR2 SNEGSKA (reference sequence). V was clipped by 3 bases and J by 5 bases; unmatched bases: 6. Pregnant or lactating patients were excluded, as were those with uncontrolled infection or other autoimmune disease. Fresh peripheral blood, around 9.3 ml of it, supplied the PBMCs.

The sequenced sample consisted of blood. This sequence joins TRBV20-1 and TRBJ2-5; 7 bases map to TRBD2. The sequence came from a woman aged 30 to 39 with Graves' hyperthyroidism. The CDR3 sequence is CSASGQGGETQYF. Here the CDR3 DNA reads TGCAGTGCTAGCGGCCAGGGAGGGGAGACCCAGTACTTC.